What follows is one T cell receptor beta chain and its context. The antigen remains unidentified. This sample is part of a study of cytomegalovirus exposure and HLA in healthy donors. The study, taken as a whole, reports: About 87% or about 30% of the time was how often most TCR beta V segments were productive, according to an earlier analysis. It was reported that the classifier diagnosed cytomegalovirus status with high specificity and sensitivity in both the original and validation cohorts.

The PCR used 60 Vbeta and 13 Jbeta primers. Sequencing was performed with immunoSEQ multiplex PCR; in TCRdb, only in-frame clones are kept and a portion is missing. The table includes 160,000 or so clones, roughly 80% detected once. The clonotype originates from a man in his 60s in good health and CMV-seronegative. The sample consisted of PBMCs.

In DNA, the CDR3 is TGTGCCAGCAGGCAGGGAGGGAGAGTGAACACTGAAGCTTTCTTT. Amino acid sequence: CASRQGGRVNTEAFF. V usage is TRBV28 and J usage is TRBJ1-1; D might be TRBD1 (5 bases). Deletions cut 6 bases from V and 0 bases from J, with 14 bases between. The CDR3 is 15 amino acids. In germline, CDR1 is MDHEN, CDR2 SYDVKM.